Here is one T cell receptor (beta chain) with its context. Healthy donors had no documented immune events, such as infections, while sampled. V lost 8 bases and J 0 bases, leaving 14 bases between the germline ends. The CDR3 has 15 amino acids. Germline CDR1 and CDR2: MNHEY and SMNVEV (reference sequence). Profiling relied on immunoSEQ multiplex PCR, and the TCRdb table lists in-frame clones only, not all of them. The sample contains around 100,000 clones, approximately 88% of which appear only once. This record comes from a study of identifying expanded T cells in peripheral blood. What was sequenced was blood. This rearrangement joins TRBV27 to TRBJ2-1; tentative D call: TRBD1 (5 bases). This TCR came from a person aged 18 to 75 in good health. The CDR3 sequence is CASYPQGSSYNEQFF. CDR3 nucleotides: TGTGCCAGCTACCCCCAGGGATCCTCCTACAATGAGCAGTTCTTC.